The 21 T cell receptor beta chains listed next were all sequenced from one sample in a study of CD8+ T cells in alopecia areata. Reverse transcription of extracted RNA yielded cDNA, which provided the sequencing template. The data were produced by immunoSEQ multiplex PCR, yet TCRdb's version contains in-frame clones alone and is incomplete. This sample has more than 75,000 clones, with roughly two fifths found just once. The sample was CD4+ T cells sorted from blood. The receptor source for this set is a human donor with alopecia areata.

This clone was observed a single time. The V call is TRBV30, the J call TRBJ2-3, with D perhaps matching TRBD2 (5 bases). Germline V gives CDR1 GTSNPN, CDR2 SVGIG (reference sequence). The CDR3 is 13 residues long. Trimming cost V 0 bases and J 4 bases, with 8 bases left between them. CDR3: CAWSVRRSDTQYF. CDR3 in DNA: TGTGCCTGGAGTGTACGGAGGTCAGATACGCAGTATTTT.

This chain uses TRBV6-5 with TRBJ2-1; TRBD2 agrees at 7 bases. Germline V gene sequence: CDR1 MNHEY, CDR2 SVGAGI. J gave up 6 bases and V 7 bases, and 9 bases lay outside the gene matches. The CDR3 covers 14 residues. The CDR3 DNA reads as TGTGCCAGCACCCGCGGGGGTTTAGGCAATGAGCAGTTCTTC. As protein: CASTRGGLGNEQFF.

The DNA of the CDR3 is TGTGCCAGCAGCTTGGTTCAGTTTCAAGAGACCCAGTACTTC. Encoded protein: CASSLVQFQETQYF. The rearrangement joins TRBV5-4 to TRBJ2-5; D is uncertain. Germline CDR1 and CDR2: SGHNT and YYREEE (reference sequence). The CDR3 length is 14 residues. V gave up 0 bases and J gave up 2 bases, with 8 bases separating them. The entire variable domain, with the rest obtained from reference TRBV5-4 and TRBJ2-5, is as follows: ETGVTQSPTHLIKTRGQQVTLRCSSQSGHNTVSWYQQALGQGPQFIFQYYREEENGRGNFPPRFSGLQFPNYSSELNVNALELDDSALYLCASSLVQFQETQYFGPGTRLLVL.

This sequence joins TRBV16 and TRBJ2-3; TRBD2 matches at 13 bases. From germline, CDR1 is KGHSY and CDR2 FQNENV. Trimming took 2 bases from V and 5 from J; bases not matched to a gene: 4. The CDR3 has 16 residues. The CDR3 loop reads CASSQGTSGIRDTQYF. In DNA form, the CDR3 reads TGTGCCAGCAGCCAAGGGACTAGCGGGATTCGAGATACGCAGTATTTT.

The V gene is TRBV6-6, the J gene TRBJ2-3; D is unclear. V was shortened by 2 bases and J by 2 bases, with 8 bases between the two germline ends. Germline V gene lookup returns CDR1 MNHNY and CDR2 SVGAGI (reference sequence). CDR3 length: 14 residues. The CDR3 region is CASSYLGFTDTQYF. CDR3 DNA: TGTGCCAGCAGTTACCTGGGGTTCACAGATACGCAGTATTTT.

The sample holds a few counts of this clone. This chain joins TRBV10-3 and TRBJ2-5; possible D gene TRBD2, 5 bases. With 3 bases removed from V and 3 bases from J, the gap between germline ends came to 8 bases. CDR3 size: 13 residues. Germline V gene sequence: CDR1 ENHRY, CDR2 SYGVKD. Here the CDR3 DNA reads TGTGCCATCAGTGATTCCGGGGAAGAGACCCAGTACTTC. This encodes CAISDSGEETQYF.

The J gene is TRBJ2-5, the V gene TRBV18, with 9 bases aligning to TRBD2. Germline loops: CDR1 KGHSH, CDR2 LQKENI. J lost 14 bases, V lost 5 bases, and 9 bases had no gene match. The CDR3 runs to 12 residues. CDR3 DNA sequence: TGTGCCAGCTCAACAACCGGGACTAGCAGTTACTTC. Translation gives CASSTTGTSSYF. Full variable domain (outside the CDR3, taken from reference TRBV18 and TRBJ2-5): NAGVMQNPRHLVRRRGQEARLRCSPMKGHSHVYWYRQLPEEGLKFMVYLQKENIIDESGMPKERFSAEFPKEGPSILRIQQVVRGDSAAYFCASSTTGTSSYFGPGTRLLVL.

This clone appeared a few times. The V gene is TRBV28, the J gene TRBJ2-1, with 7 bases that match TRBD2. V dropped 4 bases and J dropped 7; count of bases not matched to a gene: 10. CDR1 is MDHEN, CDR2 SYDVKM, per germline. This CDR3 has 15 amino acids. CDR3 DNA sequence: TGTGCCAGCAGTTCGGGACTACCCCGAGGGAATGAGCAGTTCTTC. Its protein product is CASSSGLPRGNEQFF. Supplemented by reference TRBV28 and TRBJ2-1, the full variable domain reads DVKVTQSSRYLVKRTGEKVFLECVQDMDHENMFWYRQDPGLGLRLIYFSYDVKMKEKGDIPEGYSVSREKKERFSLILESASTNQTSMYLCASSSGLPRGNEQFFGPGTRLTVL.

The chain uses TRBV5-1 and TRBJ2-1; possibly TRBD2 for D (6 bases). The CDR3 spans 15 residues. Between the trimmed V and J ends, which lost 4 bases and 7 bases, there was a span of 18 bases. CDR1 is SGHRS, CDR2 YFSETQ, per germline. CDR3: CASSPNLADLNEQFF. CDR3 nucleotides: TGCGCCAGCAGCCCCAACTTAGCGGATCTGAATGAGCAGTTCTTC.

V and J are TRBV23-1 and TRBJ2-4; the D is unclear. TRBV23-1 is identified as an open reading frame with a role that is uncertain. Deletions cut 10 bases from V and 2 bases from J, with 9 bases between. CDR3 length: 12 residues. In DNA, the CDR3 is TGCGCCAACACCTACACCAAAAACATTCAGTACTTC. As protein: CANTYTKNIQYF.

V gene TRBV27 combines with J gene TRBJ2-7; TRBD2 agrees at 7 bases. Germline V gene lookup returns CDR1 MNHEY and CDR2 SMNVEV (reference sequence). This CDR3 has 15 amino acids. Trimming removed 3 bases from V and 0 bases from J; junction bases left unmatched: 5. Written as DNA, the CDR3 is TGTGCCAGCAGTTTCAGGGAGGGAGGCTCCTACGAGCAGTACTTC. Protein: CASSFREGGSYEQYF.

This clone showed up just a few times. V is TRBV11-2 and J is TRBJ2-2; unclear D gene. Germline values: CDR1 SGHAT, CDR2 FQNNGV. Trimming pared 5 bases from V and 6 bases from J, leaving 10 bases between. The CDR3 runs 13 residues. The chain's CDR3 is CASSRLGSGELFF. DNA for the CDR3: TGTGCCAGCAGCCGCCTAGGATCCGGGGAGCTGTTTTTT.

This chain connects TRBV6-5 to TRBJ2-7; tentatively, D is TRBD1 (6 bases). The CDR3 is made up of 15 amino acids. CDR1 and CDR2 (germline): MNHEY, SVGAGI. V shed 0 bases and J shed 1 base, with 10 bases lying between them. The DNA of the CDR3 is TGTGCCAGCAGTTACTCGCCAGGGGAATCCTACGAGCAGTACTTC. Its translation is CASSYSPGESYEQYF.

This clone was detected once. V is TRBV11-1 and J is TRBJ2-7; D assignment may be TRBD1 or TRBD2 (5 bases each). Trimming removed 0 bases at V and 2 bases at J, with 11 bases between. Germline V lookup: CDR1 SGHAT, CDR2 FQDESV (reference sequence). The CDR3 has 15 residues. CDR3: CASSLAGTGTYEQYF. The CDR3 nucleotides are TGTGCCAGCAGCTTAGCGGGGACGGGCACCTACGAGCAGTACTTC.

This clone was counted between two and nine times. The V and J genes are TRBV5-1 and TRBJ2-6; D may be TRBD1 (6 bases). Trimming removed 0 bases from V and 0 bases from J, with 10 bases in between. CDR1 and CDR2 from the germline V gene are SGHRS and YFSETQ. This CDR3 is built from 17 residues. The CDR3 bases are TGCGCCAGCAGCTTGGTGTCAGGGGCCTCTGGGGCCAACGTCCTGACTTTC. As protein: CASSLVSGASGANVLTF.

This clone turned up a few times. The chain couples TRBV30 to TRBJ2-1, with no clear D. The CDR3 has 11 amino acids. Between the trimmed V and J ends, which lost 0 bases and 10 bases, there was a span of 7 bases. CDR1 and CDR2 from the germline V gene are GTSNPN and SVGIG (reference sequence). The CDR3 DNA sequence: TGTGCCTGGAGTGTACGGCGGGAGCAGTTCTTC. It yields the protein CAWSVRREQFF.

This chain connects TRBV6-5 to TRBJ1-5; no clear D. Germline CDR1 is MNHEY and CDR2 is SVGAGI. V dropped 5 bases and J dropped 2 bases, with 7 bases sitting between them. The CDR3 covers 13 residues. CDR3 region: CASSNQGNQPQHF. The CDR3 DNA sequence: TGTGCCAGCAGTAACCAGGGCAATCAGCCCCAGCATTTT.

J is TRBJ1-5 and V is TRBV30, with TRBD1 matching over 8 bases. Germline CDR1 GTSNPN, CDR2 SVGIG (reference sequence). V was clipped by 2 bases and J by 3 bases; unmatched bases: 6. CDR3 length: 15 residues. The CDR3 here is CAWSYSDRVNQPQHF. DNA of the CDR3: TGTGCCTGGAGTTATTCGGACAGGGTCAATCAGCCCCAGCATTTT.

This clone was counted a few times. The V call is TRBV29-1, the J call TRBJ2-7, with D perhaps TRBD1 (6 bases). The CDR3 is 11 amino acids. V lost 3 bases, J lost 6 bases, and 9 bases lay in between. Per the germline V gene, CDR1 is SQVTM and CDR2 is ANQGSEA. The CDR3 DNA follows: TGCAGCGTTGAGAGAGGGGGCGAGCAGTACTTC. It specifies CSVERGGEQYF.

The CDR3 DNA follows: TGTGCCAGCAGCGGGACAGGGGCCTACGAGCAGTACTTC. Its protein is CASSGTGAYEQYF. The V and J genes are TRBV9 and TRBJ2-7, with TRBD1 matching 9 bases. Looked up from germline, CDR1 is SGDLS and CDR2 is YYNGEE. V was pared by 3 bases and J by 2 bases, with 0 bases of the junction left unmatched. The length of the CDR3 is 13 residues.

This clone was observed a handful of times. V and J are TRBV4-2 and TRBJ1-3; D not certain. Germline values: CDR1 LGHNA, CDR2 YNFKEQ. This CDR3 region has 16 residues. Trimming pared 1 base from V and 4 bases from J, leaving 14 bases between. The CDR3 region is CASSQVAWSRGNTIYF. As DNA, the CDR3 is TGTGCCAGCAGCCAAGTCGCTTGGTCAAGGGGAAACACCATATATTTT.